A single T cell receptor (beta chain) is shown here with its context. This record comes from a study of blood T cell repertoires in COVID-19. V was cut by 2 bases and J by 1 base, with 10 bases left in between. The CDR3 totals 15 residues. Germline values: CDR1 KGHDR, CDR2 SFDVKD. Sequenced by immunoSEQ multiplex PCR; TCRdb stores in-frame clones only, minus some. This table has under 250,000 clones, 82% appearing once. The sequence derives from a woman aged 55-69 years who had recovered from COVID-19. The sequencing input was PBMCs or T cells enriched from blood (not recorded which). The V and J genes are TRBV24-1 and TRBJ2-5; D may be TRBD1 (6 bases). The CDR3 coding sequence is TGTGCCACCAGTGATTCGACAGGCCCCCAAGAGACCCAGTACTTC. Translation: CATSDSTGPQETQYF.